This T cell receptor (beta chain) was captured in a study of T cells in Graves' hyperthyroidism and ophthalmopathy (dated by TCRdb to the late 2010s). For context, the study as a whole: Peripheral blood samples were taken at initial diagnosis, before any treatment was given. TCR V-J signatures able to tell the groups apart were searched for in a discovery cohort of 90 to 100 patients, of whom 43 had Graves' ophthalmopathy and around 57 had stable Graves' hyperthyroidism. Prospective prediction of ophthalmopathy was tested in an independent validation cohort consisting of 18 hyperthyroidism patients and over 15 patients who later progressed to ophthalmopathy. The 85 to 100 discovery patients were divided at random into training and test sets in a 7:3 ratio. In several Graves' hyperthyroidism patients, the study also compared T-cell repertoires from thyroid tissue with T-cell repertoires from blood. After blood sampling, hyperthyroidism patients were treated with methimazole at a starting dose of 30 mg daily, and ophthalmopathy patients were treated with high-dose intravenous methylprednisolone. The paper describes TCR Vbeta CDR3 sequencing of about 140 peripheral blood samples, made up of around 41 ophthalmopathy patients, roughly 75 hyperthyroidism patients and 17 progressor patients.

In its sample, this clonotype was seen many times. There is no known antigen for this receptor. No base quality information exists; no much larger clone differs at one position. TCR beta CDR3 regions were amplified from RNA transcripts. The TCR CDR3 was subjected to a first round of RT-PCR using the HTBI primer set and the Qiagen OneStep RT-PCR kit. Libraries were constructed in a second round of multiplex PCR, after which size selection and purification were performed. Libraries were sequenced paired-end with 100 bp reads on an Illumina HiSeq2000. Processing in the source paper ran as follows. Raw data were processed with SOAPnuke, discarding reads with adapters, uncalled bases, mean Phred below 15, or no exact constant-primer or identifier match. COPE v1.2.5 was used to merge the high-quality paired reads, and each unique nucleotide sequence was defined as a clonotype. MiTCR v1.1 was used to align clonotypes to the IMGT TRBV, TRBD and TRBJ reference segments. The analysis included only V-J combinations with a frequency above 0.0001, which together covered approximately 99% of the repertoires. The TCS score was defined as F50 (clonal expansion) divided by E x V (chaos), with BLOSUM62-based TCRdist calculated between CDR3 peptides within each V-J. Welch's t-statistics and random forest reduced just over 500 V-J features to fewer than 15, which were used in a naive Bayes classifier (R e1071). TCRdb reworked the public reads: Q25 trimming with fastp, MiXCR clone assembly, productive beta chains retained. Duplicate CDR3 protein sequences are folded into a single record with the most common DNA and genes. These V and J calls originate from TCRdb's pipeline instead of the authors' own analysis. The sample data list some 760,000 distinct CDR3 sequences, and 14% of these were observed just once. Roughly 10% of the sample is in the top ten clones.

V and J are trimmed by 3 bases and 2 bases, and the gene matches miss 17 bases of the junction. From the cysteine up to the phenylalanine, the CDR3 has a length of 18 residues. The kept DNA is CDR3 alone, 54 bases in frame from the first base. The germline V gene (reference sequence) yields GTSNPN for CDR1 and SVGIG for CDR2. Here is what the overall study found, with its caveats: No statistical method was used to fix the sample size in advance, and group allocation was not hidden from the investigators. Most expanded thyroid clonotypes (frequency above 0.001) were also found in blood, which suggests that blood repertoires may mirror thyroid immune responses. In validation, progression to ophthalmopathy was predicted by the model with more than 65% sensitivity and 72.22% specificity, a median of 6.5 months before onset. A 13 V-J signature model separated ophthalmopathy from stable hyperthyroidism, with about 90% sensitivity and 81% to 82% specificity in cross-validation and 80%/75% in testing.

A patient counted as having stable Graves' hyperthyroidism if no progression to ophthalmopathy occurred over 18 months of follow-up. The hyperthyroidism patients were between 18 and 65 years old and newly diagnosed, with a disease duration of less than 2 months. Patients with uncontrolled infections, other autoimmune diseases, pregnancy or lactation were excluded. Diagnoses relied on clinical symptoms, serum thyroxine and TRAb, thyroid ultrasound and orbital computed tomography. Ficoll-Paque density gradient centrifugation was used to isolate PBMCs from under 11 ml of fresh peripheral blood. Trizol reagent was used to extract total RNA, and RNA quality was then checked on an Agilent 2100 Bioanalyzer.

Specimen: blood. The chain links TRBV30 with TRBJ1-2, and 8 bases in between align with TRBD1. The clonotype originates from a woman younger than 35 with Graves' hyperthyroidism. The CDR3 corresponds to CAWRDPRDRKVLNYGYTF. Here is the DNA: TGTGCCTGGAGGGACCCTAGGGACAGGAAAGTACTAAACTATGGCTACACCTTC.